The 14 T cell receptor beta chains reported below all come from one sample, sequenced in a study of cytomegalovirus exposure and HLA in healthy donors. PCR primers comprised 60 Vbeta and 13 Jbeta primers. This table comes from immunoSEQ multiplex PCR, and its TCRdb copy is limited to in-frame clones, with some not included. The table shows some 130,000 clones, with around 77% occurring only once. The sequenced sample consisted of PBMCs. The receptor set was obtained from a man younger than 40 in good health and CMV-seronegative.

This CDR3 is CASSLSAEEGYTF. CDR3 coding DNA: TGCGCCAGCAGCTTGTCCGCGGAGGAAGGCTACACCTTC. The rearrangement links TRBV5-1 to TRBJ1-2; D gene unclear. CDR3 length: 13 amino acids. Germline CDR1 SGHRS, CDR2 YFSETQ. The V end lost 1 base, the J end lost 8 bases, and 12 bases lay between the germline ends. The full variable domain, completed using reference TRBV5-1 and TRBJ1-2, is KAGVTQTPRYLIKTRGQQVTLSCSPISGHRSVSWYQQTPGQGLQFLFEYFSETQRNKGNFPGRFSGRQFSNSRSEMNVSTLELGDSALYLCASSLSAEEGYTFGSGTRLTVV.

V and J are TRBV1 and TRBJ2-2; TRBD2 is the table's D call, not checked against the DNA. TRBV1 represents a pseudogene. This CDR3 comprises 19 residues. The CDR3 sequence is CTSSQDLTSGRASPGELFF. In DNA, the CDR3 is TGCACCAGCAGCCAAGATCTGACTAGCGGGAGGGCCAGTCCCGGGGAGCTGTTTTTT.

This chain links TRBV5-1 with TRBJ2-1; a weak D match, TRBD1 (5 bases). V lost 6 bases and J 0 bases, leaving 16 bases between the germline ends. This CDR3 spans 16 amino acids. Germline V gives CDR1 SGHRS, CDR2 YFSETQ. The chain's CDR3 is CASTMDNPISYNEQFF. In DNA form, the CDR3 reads TGCGCCAGCACCATGGACAACCCTATCTCCTACAATGAGCAGTTCTTC.

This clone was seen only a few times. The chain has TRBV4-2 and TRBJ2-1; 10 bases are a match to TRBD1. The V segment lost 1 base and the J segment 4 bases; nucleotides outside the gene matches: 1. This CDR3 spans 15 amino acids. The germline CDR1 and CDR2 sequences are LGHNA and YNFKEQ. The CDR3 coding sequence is TGTGCCAGCAGCCAAGGGACAGGGGGTTACAATGAGCAGTTCTTC. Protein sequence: CASSQGTGGYNEQFF.

The DNA for the CDR3 is TGTGCCAGCAGCCGACAGGGCGGCAATCAGCCCCAGCATTTT. Encoded protein: CASSRQGGNQPQHF. The rearrangement uses TRBV7-9 and TRBJ1-5, with 7 bases lining up with TRBD1. The CDR3 consists of 14 residues. The J segment lost 2 bases and the V segment lost 5 bases, leaving 3 bases of the junction unmatched. Germline lookup yields CDR1 SEHNR and CDR2 FQNEAQ (reference sequence). Supplemented by reference TRBV7-9 and TRBJ1-5, the full variable domain reads DTGVSQNPRHKITKRGQNVTFRCDPISEHNRLYWYRQTLGQGPEFLTYFQNEAQLEKSRLLSDRFSAERPKGSFSTLEIQRTEQGDSAMYLCASSRQGGNQPQHFGDGTRLSIL.

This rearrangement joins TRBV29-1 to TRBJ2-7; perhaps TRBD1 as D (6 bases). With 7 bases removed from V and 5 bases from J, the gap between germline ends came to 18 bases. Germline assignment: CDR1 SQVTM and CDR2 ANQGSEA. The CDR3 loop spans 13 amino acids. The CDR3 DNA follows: TGCAGCGGAAGCCAGGGGTCTAGCCACGAGCAGTACTTC. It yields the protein CSGSQGSSHEQYF.

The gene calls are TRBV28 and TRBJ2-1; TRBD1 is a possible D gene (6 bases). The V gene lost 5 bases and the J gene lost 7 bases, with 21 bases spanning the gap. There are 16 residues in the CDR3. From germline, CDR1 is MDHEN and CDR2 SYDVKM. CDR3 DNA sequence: TGTGCCAGCAGTCCCCGTCCGGGACCCAGGGGAAATGAGCAGTTCTTC. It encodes CASSPRPGPRGNEQFF.

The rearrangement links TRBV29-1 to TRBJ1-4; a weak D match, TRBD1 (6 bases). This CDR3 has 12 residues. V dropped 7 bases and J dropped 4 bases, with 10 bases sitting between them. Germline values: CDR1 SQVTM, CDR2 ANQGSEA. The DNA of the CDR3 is TGCAGCGGACAGGATTATAATGAAAAACTGTTTTTT. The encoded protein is CSGQDYNEKLFF.

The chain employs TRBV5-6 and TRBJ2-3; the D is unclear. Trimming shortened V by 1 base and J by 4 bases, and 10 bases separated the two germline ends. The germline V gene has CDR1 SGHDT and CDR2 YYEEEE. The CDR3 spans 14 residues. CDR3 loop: CASSLPPGADTQYF. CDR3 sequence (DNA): TGTGCCAGCAGCTTGCCCCCAGGCGCAGATACGCAGTATTTT.

CDR3 amino acids: CASSQNPGGPGELFF. CDR3 DNA sequence: TGTGCCAGTAGTCAGAACCCAGGGGGCCCCGGGGAGCTGTTTTTT. This chain uses TRBV19 with TRBJ2-2; the match to TRBD1 covers 8 bases. Unmatched junction bases numbered 8, after V lost 5 bases and J lost 6 bases. Looked up from germline, CDR1 is LNHDA and CDR2 is SQIVND (reference sequence). The CDR3 consists of 15 residues. Using reference TRBV19 and TRBJ2-2 for the parts outside the CDR3, the full variable domain is DGGITQSPKYLFRKEGQNVTLSCEQNLNHDAMYWYRQDPGQGLRLIYYSQIVNDFQKGDIAEGYSVSREKKESFPLTVTSAQKNPTAFYLCASSQNPGGPGELFFGEGSRLTVL.

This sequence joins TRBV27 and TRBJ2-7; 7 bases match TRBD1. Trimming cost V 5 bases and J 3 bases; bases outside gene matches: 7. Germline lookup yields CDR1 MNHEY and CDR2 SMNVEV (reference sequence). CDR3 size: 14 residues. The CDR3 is CASSKDRDSYEQYF. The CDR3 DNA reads TGTGCCAGCAGTAAAGACCGGGACAGCTACGAGCAGTACTTC.

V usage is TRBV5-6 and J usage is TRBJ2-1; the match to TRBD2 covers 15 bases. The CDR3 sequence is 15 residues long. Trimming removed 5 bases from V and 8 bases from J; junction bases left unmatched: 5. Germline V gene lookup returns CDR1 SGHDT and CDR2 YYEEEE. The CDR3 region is CASSWGTSGRYEQFF. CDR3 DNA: TGTGCCAGCAGTTGGGGGACTAGCGGGAGGTATGAGCAGTTCTTC.

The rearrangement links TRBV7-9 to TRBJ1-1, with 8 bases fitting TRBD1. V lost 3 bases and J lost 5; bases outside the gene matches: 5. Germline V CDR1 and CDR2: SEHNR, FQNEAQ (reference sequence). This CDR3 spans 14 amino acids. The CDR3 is CASSFGQGWTEAFF. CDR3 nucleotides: TGTGCCAGCAGCTTTGGACAGGGATGGACTGAAGCTTTCTTT.

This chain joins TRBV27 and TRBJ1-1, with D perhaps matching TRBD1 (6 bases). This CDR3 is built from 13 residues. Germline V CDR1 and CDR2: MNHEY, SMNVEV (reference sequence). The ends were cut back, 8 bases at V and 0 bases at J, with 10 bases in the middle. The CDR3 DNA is TGTGCCAGCGGAGACAGGCTGAACACTGAAGCTTTCTTT. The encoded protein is CASGDRLNTEAFF.